The text below deals with one T cell receptor beta chain. This clone was observed a single time. The antigen it recognizes is unknown. An end of the junction differs from the germline gene, which may be a read error. The germline V gene (reference sequence) gives CDR1 as SEHNR and CDR2 as FQNEAQ. There are 13 amino acids in the CDR3, from cysteine to phenylalanine inclusive. Only CDR3 DNA remains: 39 bases, in frame from the first base. The cohort was made up of under 800 healthy bone marrow donors. At the time of sampling, all cohort members were nominally healthy, though unrecorded immune exposures were likely present. The donor tested CMV seropositive, placing the donor among the 250 to 350 seropositive members of the cohort. A peripheral blood sample was provided by each donor, and peripheral blood mononuclear cells were used for TCR beta sequencing. Genomic DNA was extracted from the blood cell samples with the Qiagen DNeasy Blood Extraction Kit.

The data originate from a study of cytomegalovirus exposure and HLA in healthy donors (dated by TCRdb to between 2016 and 2019). Background for the entire study: An earlier analysis of some 620 of the donors reported about 280 Gb of sequence data and 117 million unique TCR beta sequences obtained from about 170 million T cells. An early release that covered 640 HLA-typed donors contained about 300 gigabases of sequencing data and 80 million or so unique TCR sequences. Of the 300 to 500 genotyped donors, 70% to 90% were placed in the genetic ancestry cluster associated with self-reported Caucasian donors. The study aimed to test whether signatures of past pathogen exposure could be identified by cataloging public T cell receptors. The T cell repertoires of around 730 subjects were profiled by immunosequencing and related to cytomegalovirus serostatus. A separate validation cohort of 100 to 150 different subjects was used in addition to the 666-subject first cohort. High-throughput TCR immunosequencing, statistical association of individual TCRs with disease status, and machine learning were combined to predict cytomegalovirus infection status. To study patterns of TCR occurrence, a later analysis re-analyzed previously published TCR beta repertoires from hundreds of donors and added high-resolution HLA genotyping. In the later analysis, no new phenotypic data were used to find candidate immune exposures; instead, reliance was placed on TCR beta sequences and their occurrence across donors. In an earlier analysis of 587 of the donors, high-throughput TCR beta sequencing was used to judge whether each TCR beta V gene segment behaved as functional or pseudogenic. Donor age, sex, ethnicity and CMV serostatus were compiled together with the repertoire data. Genome-wide SNP genotypes for about 65% of the roughly 670 donors were used in a later genetic analysis, which treated that subset as a discovery cohort. Every repertoire in the discovery cohort had been generated on one and the same sequencing platform. HLA typing covered class I and class II loci at four-digit resolution. The number of typed donors differed by locus: about 620-640 for A, B, C, DRB1 and DQB1; approximately 520 for DQA1; about 600 for DPA1; and approximately 450 for DPB1. Four or five DR-DQ haplotypes were handled as single units for association and clustering, since linkage in the cohort was strong. Among under 450 genotyped donors of the cohort, an average of approximately 240,000 unique TCR beta nucleotide sequences were sequenced per donor, around 20% of them non-productive. What the authors observed across the whole study: Cytomegalovirus status was reported to be diagnosed by the classifier with high specificity and sensitivity in both the original and validation cohorts. In a later genetic analysis, fewer N-insertions in productive TCRs were reported among donors in an Asian-associated ancestry cluster than the roughly 700-donor mean. In a later analysis, some 18,000 TCR beta sequences were associated with specific HLA alleles at a false discovery rate of 0.05. Most CMV-associated TCR beta chains appeared to be HLA-restricted in a later analysis, and the HLA associations seemed to be driven largely by CMV exposure. In vitro tests confirmed that a few of the cytomegalovirus-associated TCR beta chains recognize cytomegalovirus antigens. The sequencing pipeline was judged likely to have produced a cluster of highly shared sequence variants as a technical artifact. Most TCR sequences were observed very rarely across donors, whereas some public TCRs were present in many individuals. A later genetic analysis associated a missense DCLRE1C variant with V-gene and J-gene trimming of TCR beta chains, and an independent cohort replicated the association. A later analysis found that TCR association rates varied across HLA loci, with DRB1 alleles showing the most associated TCRs and HLA-C alleles the fewest. It was suggested by the authors that the approach could potentially be generalized to other disease states and immunological phenotypes. Assigning TCR associations to individual alleles was difficult when HLA alleles, especially DR and DQ, strongly co-occurred. Because the 87-base-pair reads could not distinguish some IMGT-functional V segments, including TRBV6-2 and TRBV6-3, those segments were excluded. The only immune exposure information available for the cohort was CMV serostatus. A total of fewer than 200 TCR beta chains were listed by the study as associated with cytomegalovirus. A further reported finding was that TCR beta sequences accurately predicted the HLA-A and HLA-B alleles for most subjects in the first cohort. Because counts were too low, about 18 rarely observed V segments, including chromosome 9 orphons, were excluded from the earlier analysis of several hundred of the donors. In an earlier analysis of approximately 590 of the donors, most TCR beta V segments were observed in productive rearrangements about 87% or about 30% of the time, broadly matching IMGT annotations. Only TCR beta chains were sequenced in this cohort, and the absence of alpha or paired-chain data limited detectable features. Linkage disequilibrium might explain the correlated functional status among segregating V segments, but an unknown experimental factor could not be excluded. Presence/absence analyses assumed roughly uniform sequencing depth across donors, an assumption that may not hold. In a later analysis, HLA-associated TCR beta chains were found to be more clonally expanded and to have lower generation probabilities than equally common non-associated chains. HLA typing was unavailable for some donors at each locus, so association tests used only the typed subset. In a later analysis, several top co-occurrence clusters were reported to appear linked to parvovirus B19, influenza, CMV and Epstein-Barr virus.

Libraries were made using the immunoSEQ multiplex PCR assay. The multiplex PCR relied on a mix of 60 forward primers for TCR Vbeta segments and 13 reverse primers for TCR Jbeta segments. The CDR3 region of rearranged TCR beta genes was amplified from genomic DNA by a multiplex PCR assay. The Illumina HiSeq System was used to sequence the amplified TCR beta libraries as 87-base-pair reads. In the source study's methods: A later analysis tallied around 82 million unique TCR beta chains across the approximately 670 repertoires, and approximately 11 million of those chains were shared by two or more donors. To remove PCR and sequencing errors, raw reads were error-corrected and collapsed into unique sequences using a nearest-neighbor algorithm that merged closely related sequences. V, D and J gene segments were assigned by aligning CDR3 sequences to IMGT reference sequences. Each retained sequence needed at least a six-nucleotide match to both a V gene segment and a J gene segment. A rearrangement counted as productive if the CDR3 had no stop codons and remained in frame with V and J, and every other rearrangement counted as non-productive. Following IMGT convention, CDR3 was defined as the stretch from the second conserved V-encoded cysteine to the conserved J-encoded phenylalanine. Sequences without an unambiguous match to a single V gene segment were excluded from the earlier analysis of several hundred of the donors. An earlier analysis of around 600 of the donors classified V segments as functional when productive rearrangements were above 56.7% and as segregating when the standard deviation between donors was above 5%. A statistical classification framework was built for diagnosing cytomegalovirus status from the catalog of TCR beta chain sequences. In a later analysis, TCR nucleotide sequences were compared against IMGT/GENE-DB human TR gene sequences so that V and J genes could be assigned. The TCRdist pipeline was used in a later analysis to assign CDR3 sequences and most-parsimonious VDJ recombination scenarios. A later analysis defined each TCR beta chain by its CDR3 amino acid sequence plus V-gene family, and excluded reads lacking a unique V-gene family. A later analysis removed roughly 590 highly shared, low-generation-probability nucleotide sequences to deal with suspected cross-contamination and a sequencing artifact. In a later analysis, a clonal expansion index for each public chain was calculated from normalized within-repertoire ranks of inferred template counts. A later analysis computed generation probabilities with a VDJ recombination model fitted to out-of-frame rearrangements, and checked the results against IGoR. Hypergeometric tests were used in a later analysis to score TCR-TCR, TCR-HLA and TCR-CMV co-occurrence, with a repertoire-size bias correction applied to the TCR pairs. A later analysis estimated false discovery rates by permuting HLA or CMV assignments 20 times. In a later analysis, co-occurring TCRs were grouped using DBSCAN, with TCRdist sequence similarity added in when clustering inside HLA-allele-positive subsets. Repertoires with fewer than 30,000 or more than 120,000 public chains were left out of co-occurrence clustering, as were a handful of repertoires with anomalous nucleotide sharing. This immuneACCESS table, as held by TCRdb, lists in-frame sequences with V and J called but not all clones. Of the missing ones, under half trace to an unresolved V gene in checked studies; the others have no known cause. V and J calls plus clone size are reproduced from that table; the DNA served to infer D and trimming. The sample table lists 200,000 or so clones, around 83% of them with a count of one. The top ten clonotypes cover around 6.3% of the sample.

The sequence was obtained from a woman between 50 and 59 years old in good health and CMV-seropositive. Recombination connected TRBV7-9 to TRBJ2-5; 5 matching bases give a weak D call of TRBD1. Sequencing was carried out using PBMCs. The DNA sequence is as follows: TGTTCCAGCAGCTCTGAGACAGCAGAGACCCAGTACTTC. The resulting protein is CSSSSETAETQYF. With the portions outside the CDR3 filled from the reference TRBV7-9 and TRBJ2-5 genes, the complete variable region becomes DTGVSQNPRHKITKRGQNVTFRCDPISEHNRLYWYRQTLGQGPEFLTYFQNEAQLEKSRLLSDRFSAERPKGSFSTLEIQRTEQGDSAMYLCSSSSETAETQYFGPGTRLLVL.